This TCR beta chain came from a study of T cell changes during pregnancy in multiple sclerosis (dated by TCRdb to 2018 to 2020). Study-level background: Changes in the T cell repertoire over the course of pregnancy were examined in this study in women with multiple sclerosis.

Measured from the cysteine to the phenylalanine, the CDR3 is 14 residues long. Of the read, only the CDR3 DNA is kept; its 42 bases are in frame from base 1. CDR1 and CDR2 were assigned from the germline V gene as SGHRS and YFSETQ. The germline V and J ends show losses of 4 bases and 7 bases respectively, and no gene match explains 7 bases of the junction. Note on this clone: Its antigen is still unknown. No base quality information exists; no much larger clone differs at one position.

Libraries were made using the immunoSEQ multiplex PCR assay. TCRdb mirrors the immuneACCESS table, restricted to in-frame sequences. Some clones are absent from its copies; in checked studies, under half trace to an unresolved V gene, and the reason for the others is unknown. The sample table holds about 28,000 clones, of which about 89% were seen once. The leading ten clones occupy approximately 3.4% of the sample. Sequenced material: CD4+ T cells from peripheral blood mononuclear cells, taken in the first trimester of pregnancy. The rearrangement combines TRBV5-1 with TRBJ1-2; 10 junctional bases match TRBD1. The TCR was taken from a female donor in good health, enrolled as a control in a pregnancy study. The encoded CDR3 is CASSPGQGSGGYTF. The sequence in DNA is TGCGCCAGCAGCCCGGGACAGGGGTCGGGTGGCTACACCTTC.